This TCR beta chain originates from a study of blood T cell repertoires in COVID-19. Study at large: The United States, Italy and Spain provided the acute and convalescent COVID-19 samples.

Original processing notes: The authors estimated nucleated cell counts from reference gene primer amplification. Clones were read by immunoSEQ multiplex PCR, and TCRdb kept only the in-frame ones, dropping some. That table furnishes V, J and clone size, whereas the DNA furnished D and trimming. The repertoire has roughly 370,000 clones, just under 90% of them found once; the top ten carry roughly a tenth. Enrollees, about 18 to 89 years old, lived in some 24 US areas. Membership in each cohort depended on participant-reported clinical history. Sequencing was performed on PBMCs or T cells enriched from blood (not recorded which). The receptor was derived from a woman aged 50 to 60 who had recovered from COVID-19.

In nucleotides, the CDR3 is TGTGCCAGTAGTACCTATAGCGGGGTATCCTACGAGCAGTACTTC. The encoded protein is CASSTYSGVSYEQYF. The chain couples TRBV19 to TRBJ2-7; TRBD2 aligns across 8 bases. V was clipped by 4 bases and J by 1 base; unmatched bases: 6. Germline CDR1 and CDR2: LNHDA and SQIVND (reference sequence). This CDR3 contains 15 residues.